The 3 T cell receptor beta chains given below trace back to one sample, sequenced in a study of blood T cell repertoires in COVID-19 (dated by TCRdb to 2018 to 2021). The library was obtained by the immunoSEQ multiplex PCR assay. Sourced from immuneACCESS, this table was stored by TCRdb with only in-frame sequences that have V and J called. A share of the clones is absent; for the studies checked, an unresolved V gene accounts for under half, and the remainder has no known explanation. In all, the sample holds some 290,000 clones, and about 86% of those were seen once. The leading ten clones occupy around 3% of the sample. The sample taken for sequencing was peripheral blood. Every receptor here comes from a woman aged 60 to 75 with active or convalescent COVID-19.

The chain has TRBV19 and TRBJ2-5; a weak D match, TRBD2 (8 bases). V was cut by 3 bases and J by 3 bases, with 20 bases left in between. The germline V gene encodes CDR1 LNHDA and CDR2 SQIVND (reference sequence). CDR3 length: 17 amino acids. DNA of the CDR3: TGTGCCAGTAGTATTCGAAGGGGGCGGGGGGCGGAAGAGACCCAGTACTTC. Its protein is CASSIRRGRGAEETQYF.

The chain uses TRBV2 and TRBJ1-2; TRBD1 aligns across 7 bases. The germline CDR1 and CDR2 sequences are SNHLY and FYNNEI. The CDR3 is 13 amino acids. With V trimmed by 6 bases and J by 4 bases, 5 bases remained unmatched. The CDR3 is CASRTGTFYGYTF. The CDR3 DNA reads as TGTGCCAGCAGGACAGGGACCTTCTATGGCTACACCTTC.

This sequence joins TRBV4-1 and TRBJ1-2; no reliable D call. The CDR3 is 12 residues long. Germline V gene lookup returns CDR1 MGHRA and CDR2 YSYEKL. V was clipped by 0 bases and J by 10 bases, with 9 bases between them. The CDR3, as DNA: TGCGCCAGCAGCCAAGACGGGAAGTACTACACCTTC. Translation gives CASSQDGKYYTF.